This TCR beta chain was found in a study of cytomegalovirus exposure and HLA in healthy donors. Points from the study as a whole: The study flagged fewer than 200 TCR beta chains as cytomegalovirus-associated. A later analysis found first-cohort TCR clusters tended to co-occur in the approximately 110 validation repertoires. Most observed TCR sequences were rare, whereas some public TCRs were detected in many donors.

Generated by immunoSEQ multiplex PCR, the TCRdb table keeps only in-frame clones and is missing some. Among over 130,000 clones listed, about 87% were seen once. From germline, CDR1 is MNHEY and CDR2 SMNVEV (reference sequence). Trimming took 5 bases from V and 4 from J, leaving 17 bases between them. CDR3 length: 15 amino acids. Details on this clone: What it binds is not known.

The TCR comes from a man younger than 30 in good health and CMV-seropositive. The gene calls are TRBV27 and TRBJ1-2, with a possible D match to TRBD1 (6 bases). The specimen was PBMCs. The CDR3 sequence is CASSRGGNSFYGYTF. CDR3 DNA sequence: TGTGCCAGCAGTAGGGGGGGAAACAGTTTCTATGGCTACACCTTC.